The 3 T cell receptor beta chains below come from one sample, sequenced in a study of blood T cell repertoires in COVID-19. The repertoire was sequenced with immunoSEQ multiplex PCR; TCRdb's copy has only in-frame clones and lacks some. The sample lists approximately 260,000 clones, around nine tenths occurring once. Source material: peripheral blood. Receptors originate from a man aged 45-65 years with acute or convalescent COVID-19.

Only one count was recorded for this clone. J is TRBJ1-2 and V is TRBV7-9; 8 nucleotides line up with TRBD1. The CDR3 consists of 14 residues. V shed 1 base and J 5 bases; nucleotides not matched to a gene: 3. Per germline, CDR1 SEHNR and CDR2 FQNEAQ (reference sequence). This CDR3 reads CASSLDRGLYGYTF. Here the CDR3 DNA reads TGTGCCAGCAGCTTAGACAGGGGGTTGTATGGCTACACCTTC. Combining the CDR3 with reference TRBV7-9 and TRBJ1-2 gives the whole variable domain DTGVSQNPRHKITKRGQNVTFRCDPISEHNRLYWYRQTLGQGPEFLTYFQNEAQLEKSRLLSDRFSAERPKGSFSTLEIQRTEQGDSAMYLCASSLDRGLYGYTFGSGTRLTVV.

This CDR3 is CAWWDRTNSPLHF. CDR3 nucleotide sequence: TGTGCCTGGTGGGACAGAACTAATTCACCCCTCCACTTT. V and J are TRBV30 and TRBJ1-6, with 7 bases that match TRBD1. CDR1 and CDR2 from the germline V gene are GTSNPN and SVGIG (reference sequence). The V gene end was trimmed by 5 bases and the J gene end by 6 bases; junction bases not matched to a gene: 4. The CDR3 spans 13 residues.

V and J are TRBV5-1 and TRBJ2-3, with 9 bases identical to TRBD1. Germline V gene data show CDR1 as SGHRS and CDR2 as YFSETQ. The length of the CDR3 is 15 residues. Unmatched junction bases numbered 3, after V lost 1 base and J lost 3 bases. The CDR3 sequence: CASSLNRGLTDTQYF. CDR3 DNA sequence: TGCGCCAGCAGCTTGAACAGGGGGCTGACAGATACGCAGTATTTT. Looking up the rest from reference TRBV5-1 and TRBJ2-3 gives the full variable domain: KAGVTQTPRYLIKTRGQQVTLSCSPISGHRSVSWYQQTPGQGLQFLFEYFSETQRNKGNFPGRFSGRQFSNSRSEMNVSTLELGDSALYLCASSLNRGLTDTQYFGPGTRLTVL.